This entry describes one TCR beta chain. What it binds is unknown. This sample was taken from a study of cytomegalovirus exposure and HLA in healthy donors. Study findings and constraints: HLA alleles showed associations with 15,000 to 20,000 TCR beta sequences in a later analysis, at a 0.05 false discovery rate. The authors excluded some V segments, including TRBV6-2 and TRBV6-3, as indistinguishable.

This CDR3 comprises 15 residues. Trimming stripped 3 bases from V and 1 base from J, with 12 bases between. CDR1 and CDR2 (germline): SGHTA, FQGTGA. The PCR made use of 60 Vbeta and 13 Jbeta primers. Profiled with immunoSEQ multiplex PCR; TCRdb holds only in-frame clones, not every one. The sample holds hundreds of thousands of clones, around 64% seen once. Sequencing was performed on PBMCs. This TCR was recovered from a man aged 35-49 years in good health and CMV-seropositive. The chain combines TRBV7-3 with TRBJ2-5, with D maybe TRBD2 (6 bases). DNA for the CDR3: TGTGCCAGCAGCTTTGGATGGGGGGTCCAAGAGACCCAGTACTTC. It encodes CASSFGWGVQETQYF.